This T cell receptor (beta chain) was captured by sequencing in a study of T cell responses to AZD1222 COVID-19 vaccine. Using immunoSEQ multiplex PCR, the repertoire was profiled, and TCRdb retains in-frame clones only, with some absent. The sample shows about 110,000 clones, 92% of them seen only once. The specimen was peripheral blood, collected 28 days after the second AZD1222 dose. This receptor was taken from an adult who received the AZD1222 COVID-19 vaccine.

CDR3 in DNA: TGTGCCAGCAGACGACAGGGTGGGAAGAACACTGAAGCTTTCTTT. Its protein is CASRRQGGKNTEAFF. The chain combines TRBV3-1 (or the pseudogene TRBV3-2) with TRBJ1-1; 7 bases are a match to TRBD1. The germline gives CDR1 LGHDT, CDR2 YNNKEL (reference sequence). The CDR3 totals 15 residues. Losses at the gene ends were 6 bases for V and 1 base for J; bases not matched to a gene: 8.